The clone carrying this T cell receptor (beta chain) came up a few times. Germline CDR1 is MGHRA and CDR2 is YSYEKL. CDR3 length equals 16 residues. After removal of 3 bases from V and 3 bases from J, the junction contained 9 bases not matched to a gene. This sample was taken from a study of control samples from healthy donors and cancer patients. Method: immunoSEQ multiplex PCR; TCRdb's copy keeps in-frame clones and lacks some. This sample has about 130,000 clones, with about 93% found just once. V usage is TRBV4-1 and J usage is TRBJ1-1; 8 bases line up with TRBD1. Material: PBMCs. This clonotype originated in a man between 60 and 75 years old with colorectal cancer. The CDR3 sequence is CASSQTGTGDYTEAFF. The CDR3 DNA sequence: TGCGCCAGCAGCCAGACCGGGACAGGAGACTACACTGAAGCTTTCTTT.